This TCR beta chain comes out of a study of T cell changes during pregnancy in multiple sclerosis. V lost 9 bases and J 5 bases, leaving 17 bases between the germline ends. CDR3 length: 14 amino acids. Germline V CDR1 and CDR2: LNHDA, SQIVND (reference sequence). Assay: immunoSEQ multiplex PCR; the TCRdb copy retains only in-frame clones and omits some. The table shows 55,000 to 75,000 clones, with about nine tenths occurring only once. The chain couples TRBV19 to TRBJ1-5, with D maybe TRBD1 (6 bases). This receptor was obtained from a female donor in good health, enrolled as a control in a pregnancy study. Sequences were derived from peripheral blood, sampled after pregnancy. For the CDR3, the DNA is TGTGCCAGCCGGGGAGGGGGGTCAGATCAGCCCCAGCATTTT. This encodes CASRGGGSDQPQHF.